These 20 T cell receptor beta chains came from one sample sequenced in a study of T cell repertoires in cytomegalovirus infection. TCRdb processed the reads anew with MiXCR; each CDR3 protein has one entry. This repertoire shows about 190,000 distinct CDR3 sequences, 9.5% found once; its top ten account for about 4.6%. The sequenced sample was PBMCs. All receptors derive from a human donor in good health (CMV status not recorded). Some clones in this sample may be carry-over from other donors' samples.

The table lists this clonotype with many counts. V is TRBV5-4 and J is TRBJ2-1, with a possible D match to TRBD2 (5 bases). The ends were cut back, 2 bases at V and 1 base at J, with 10 bases in the middle. Germline lookup yields CDR1 SGHNT and CDR2 YYREEE (reference sequence). This CDR3 comprises 15 residues. The CDR3 DNA sequence: TGTGCCAGCAGCTTAGGCGGGCTGTCCTACAATGAGCAGTTCTTC. As protein: CASSLGGLSYNEQFF.

This clonotype was recorded many times. The V and J genes are TRBV6-6 and TRBJ2-1, with 7 positions matching TRBD2. This CDR3 has 14 amino acids. Germline CDR1 is MNHNY and CDR2 is SVGAGI (reference sequence). After removal of 4 bases from V and 5 bases from J, the junction contained 5 bases not matched to a gene. The CDR3 nucleotides are TGTGCCAGCAGTTTTGGACTAGGCAACAATGAGCAGTTCTTC. This encodes CASSFGLGNNEQFF.

The chain joins TRBV28 to TRBJ2-5; TRBD1 matches 8 bases. J was trimmed by 4 bases and V by 2 bases; bases with no gene match: 9. This CDR3 has 16 amino acids. Germline V CDR1 and CDR2: MDHEN, SYDVKM. CDR3 nucleotide sequence: TGTGCCAGCAGTTTAGGACAGGGTGGGTTGGGAGAGACCCAGTACTTC. The encoded protein is CASSLGQGGLGETQYF.

This clonotype was recorded many times. V gene TRBV4-2 combines with J gene TRBJ2-2; D is undetermined. CDR1 and CDR2 (germline): LGHNA, YNFKEQ. CDR3 size: 14 residues. Trimming took off 5 bases at V and 0 bases at J, with 7 bases between the two ends. The CDR3 region is CASSTGANTGELFF. CDR3 bases: TGTGCCAGCAGCACTGGAGCGAACACCGGGGAGCTGTTTTTT.

This clonotype was seen ten or more times. CDR3 DNA: TGTGCCAGCTCACCCTTACCTATTAAGGGACAGGGGAACACTGAAGCTTTCTTT. Translated, it gives CASSPLPIKGQGNTEAFF. The chain couples TRBV18 to TRBJ1-1; TRBD1 agrees at 9 bases. The CDR3 runs 18 residues. The V gene's germline CDR1 is KGHSH and CDR2 LQKENI. The V and J ends lost 3 bases and 1 base, in that order; junction bases with no gene match: 12. The complete variable domain, with remaining parts taken from reference TRBV18 and TRBJ1-1, reads NAGVMQNPRHLVRRRGQEARLRCSPMKGHSHVYWYRQLPEEGLKFMVYLQKENIIDESGMPKERFSAEFPKEGPSILRIQQVVRGDSAAYFCASSPLPIKGQGNTEAFFGQGTRLTVV.

This clonotype was seen a handful of times. The V and J genes are TRBV2 and TRBJ2-1, with TRBD2 matching over 11 bases. The V gene end was trimmed by 6 bases and the J gene end by 0 bases; junction bases not matched to a gene: 4. CDR3 size: 16 residues. The germline gives CDR1 SNHLY, CDR2 FYNNEI. DNA of the CDR3: TGTGCCAGCAGGACGGGACTAGCGGTCTCCTACAATGAGCAGTTCTTC. It is translated as CASRTGLAVSYNEQFF. Drawing the rest from reference TRBV2 and TRBJ2-1, the complete variable domain is EPEVTQTPSHQVTQMGQEVILRCVPISNHLYFYWYRQILGQKVEFLVSFYNNEISEKSEIFDDQFSVERPDGSNFTLKIRSTKLEDSAMYFCASRTGLAVSYNEQFFGPGTRLTVL.

This clonotype was counted at least ten times. The chain has TRBV7-2 and TRBJ2-7; D perhaps matches TRBD2 (5 bases). The germline CDR1 and CDR2 sequences are SGHTA and FQGNSA. CDR3 length: 14 amino acids. V was cut by 1 base and J by 5 bases, with 12 bases left in between. The CDR3 region is CASSLVPGKNEQYF. The CDR3 region has the DNA TGTGCCAGCAGCTTAGTTCCGGGGAAAAACGAGCAGTACTTC.

There are a few counts of this clonotype. The junction and the germline gene differ at one end; a read error may be behind it. This chain uses TRBV7-2 with TRBJ2-1; TRBD1 agrees at 7 bases. The germline gives CDR1 SGHTA, CDR2 FQGNSA. The CDR3 runs 13 residues. CDR3 coding DNA: TGTGCCAGCAGCTTGAACACAGGGACAGAGCAGCTCTTC. As protein: CASSLNTGTEQLF.

This clonotype was counted ten times or more. This sequence joins TRBV11-2 and TRBJ2-3; 9 bases are shared with TRBD2. V lost 4 bases and J lost 4; bases outside the gene matches: 6. The CDR3 runs to 15 residues. Germline loops: CDR1 SGHAT, CDR2 FQNNGV. This chain's CDR3 is CASSYSGGRSDTQYF. The DNA of the CDR3 is TGTGCCAGCAGCTATAGCGGGGGACGGTCAGATACGCAGTATTTT.

This clonotype turned up a few times. The genes are TRBV7-3 and TRBJ2-7; D not resolved. The CDR3 contains 15 residues. From germline, CDR1 is SGHTA and CDR2 FQGTGA. Trimming left V 2 bases short and J 0 bases short, with 11 bases between. CDR3 DNA: TGTGCCAGCAGCTTAGGCCTGGGCCGCTCCTACGAGCAGTACTTC. It encodes CASSLGLGRSYEQYF.

On this clonotype: A much larger clonotype is one base distant, so this may be a read error. The chain joins TRBV10-3 to TRBJ1-1; TRBD1 matches 7 bases. The CDR3 sequence is 15 residues long. Unmatched junction bases numbered 8, after V lost 3 bases and J lost 4 bases. The germline CDR1 and CDR2 sequences are ENHRY and SYGVKD. The CDR3 is CAISDLGTAITEAFF. The CDR3, as DNA: TGTGCCATCAGTGACTTAGGGACAGCGATCACTGAAGCTTTCTTT.

Turning to this clonotype: A read error is possible here, since a much larger clone lies one base away. The conserved phenylalanine or tryptophan is not found at the CDR3 terminus, so this likely reflects a read error. The gene calls are TRBV2 and TRBJ2-3, with 10 bases aligning to TRBD2. Unmatched junction bases numbered 2, after V lost 2 bases and J lost 3 bases. The CDR3 length is 15 residues. Looked up from germline, CDR1 is SNHLY and CDR2 is FYNNEI. The CDR3 protein is CASSELAGETDTQYL. DNA for the CDR3: TGTGCCAGCAGTGAACTAGCGGGAGAGACAGATACGCAGTATTTA.

Ten or more counts support this clonotype. The chain is built from TRBV4-3 and TRBJ1-1; no clear D gene. Germline loops: CDR1 LGHNA, CDR2 YSLEER. The V end lost 2 bases, the J end lost 1 base, and 8 bases lay between the germline ends. This CDR3 spans 14 amino acids. The CDR3 protein is CASSQHVRNTEAFF. The CDR3 coding sequence is TGCGCCAGCAGCCAACATGTCAGGAACACTGAAGCTTTCTTT.

This clonotype was found many times. The chain has TRBV7-8 and TRBJ1-4; D is unclear. CDR1 is SGHVS and CDR2 is FQNEAQ in the germline V gene. The CDR3 is 11 residues long. Trimming shortened V by 2 bases and J by 6 bases, and 1 base separated the two germline ends. The CDR3 DNA is TGTGCCAGCAGCTTATATGAAAAACTGTTTTTT. It specifies CASSLYEKLFF.

This clonotype was observed many times. The genes are TRBV7-3 and TRBJ2-1, with D perhaps matching TRBD1 (6 bases). CDR1 is SGHTA, CDR2 FQGTGA, per germline. Trimming pared 5 bases from V and 4 bases from J, leaving 15 bases between. The CDR3 consists of 15 residues. CDR3 sequence: CASSRQGSLYNEQFF. The CDR3 DNA sequence: TGTGCCAGCAGCCGTCAGGGGAGTCTATACAATGAGCAGTTCTTC.

This clonotype was seen once. Possible read error: a much larger clone is one base away. V gene TRBV10-3 combines with J gene TRBJ1-3; D is undetermined. The CDR3 contains 15 residues. Per germline, CDR1 ENHRY and CDR2 SYGVKD. This CDR3 is CAISGVIGRRNNIYF. The CDR3 region has the DNA TGTGCCATCAGTGGTGTAATAGGGCGACGGAACAACATATATTTT.

In this sample, this clonotype turned up many times. The chain has TRBV18 and TRBJ2-7, with 8 bases that match TRBD2. Trimming removed 1 base from V and 4 bases from J; junction bases left unmatched: 6. The CDR3 has 15 residues. Germline CDR1 and CDR2: KGHSH and LQKENI. The CDR3 loop reads CASSPRASGQYEQYF. CDR3 in DNA: TGTGCCAGCTCACCACGGGCTAGCGGGCAGTACGAGCAGTACTTC. The full variable domain, in which reference TRBV18 and TRBJ2-7 provide the parts outside the CDR3, is NAGVMQNPRHLVRRRGQEARLRCSPMKGHSHVYWYRQLPEEGLKFMVYLQKENIIDESGMPKERFSAEFPKEGPSILRIQQVVRGDSAAYFCASSPRASGQYEQYFGPGTRLTVT.

As to this clonotype: At one end, the junction sequence differs from germline, possibly due to a read error. The genes are TRBV28 and TRBJ1-6; D call uncertain. CDR3 size: 13 residues. Germline values: CDR1 MDHEN, CDR2 SYDVKM. The CDR3 bases are TGTGCCAGCAGTCCCTCGGGTAATTCACCCCACCACTTT. Translated, it gives CASSPSGNSPHHF.

The genes are TRBV14 and TRBJ2-1; 8 bases line up with TRBD2. V dropped 0 bases and J dropped 4; count of bases not matched to a gene: 14. Germline V lookup: CDR1 SGHDN, CDR2 FVKESK. This CDR3 has 19 amino acids. The chain's CDR3 is CASSQDLGYSGSSYNEQFF. CDR3 nucleotide sequence: TGTGCCAGCAGCCAAGATTTAGGATACAGCGGGAGTAGTTACAATGAGCAGTTCTTC.

This clonotype came up many times. The V gene is TRBV9, the J gene TRBJ2-5; D might be TRBD2 (6 bases). V lost 1 base and J 4 bases, leaving 20 bases between the germline ends. The CDR3 loop spans 17 amino acids. The germline V gene has CDR1 SGDLS and CDR2 YYNGEE. The CDR3 loop is CASSVTPGDSGGETQYF. The DNA for the CDR3 is TGTGCCAGCAGCGTAACCCCGGGGGATAGCGGCGGAGAGACCCAGTACTTC.